The text below deals with one T cell receptor (beta chain). The antigen remains unidentified. TCRdb's table, derived via immunoSEQ multiplex PCR, lists solely in-frame clones and lacks some. Of fewer than 130,000 clones listed, about 95% were seen once; the top ten hold 2.9%. This CDR3 spans 14 amino acids. V shed 2 bases and J 7 bases; nucleotides not matched to a gene: 8. Per germline, CDR1 SGHNT and CDR2 YYREEE (reference sequence). This sample is part of a study of T cell responses to AZD1222 COVID-19 vaccine. The study, taken as a whole, reports: Spike-specific TCR repertoires showed rising breadth and depth after two AZD1222 doses.

Doses given second, at about 4 or about 12 weeks, were pooled. The source material was peripheral blood, sampled 28 days after the second AZD1222 dose. The TCR comes from an adult who received the AZD1222 COVID-19 vaccine. The rearrangement uses TRBV5-4 and TRBJ2-7, with 8 bases fitting TRBD1. CDR3 nucleotide sequence: TGTGCCAGCAGCTTTGGACAGGGAGGTGGAGAGCAGTACTTC. This codes for CASSFGQGGGEQYF.